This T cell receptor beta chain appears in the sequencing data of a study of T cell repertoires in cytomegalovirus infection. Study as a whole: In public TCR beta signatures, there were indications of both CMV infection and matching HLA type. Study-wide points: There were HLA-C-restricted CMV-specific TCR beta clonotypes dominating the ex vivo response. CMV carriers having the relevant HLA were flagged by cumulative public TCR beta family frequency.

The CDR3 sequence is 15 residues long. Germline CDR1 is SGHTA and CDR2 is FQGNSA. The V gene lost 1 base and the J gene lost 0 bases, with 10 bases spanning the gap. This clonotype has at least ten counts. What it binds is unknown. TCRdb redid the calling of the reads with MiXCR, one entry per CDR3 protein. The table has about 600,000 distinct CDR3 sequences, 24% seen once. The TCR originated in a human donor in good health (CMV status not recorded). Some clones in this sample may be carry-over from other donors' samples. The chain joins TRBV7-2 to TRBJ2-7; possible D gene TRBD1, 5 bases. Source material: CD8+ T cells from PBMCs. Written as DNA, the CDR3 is TGTGCCAGCAGCTTAGAAAGGGGCGGCTCCTACGAGCAGTACGTC. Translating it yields CASSLERGGSYEQYV.